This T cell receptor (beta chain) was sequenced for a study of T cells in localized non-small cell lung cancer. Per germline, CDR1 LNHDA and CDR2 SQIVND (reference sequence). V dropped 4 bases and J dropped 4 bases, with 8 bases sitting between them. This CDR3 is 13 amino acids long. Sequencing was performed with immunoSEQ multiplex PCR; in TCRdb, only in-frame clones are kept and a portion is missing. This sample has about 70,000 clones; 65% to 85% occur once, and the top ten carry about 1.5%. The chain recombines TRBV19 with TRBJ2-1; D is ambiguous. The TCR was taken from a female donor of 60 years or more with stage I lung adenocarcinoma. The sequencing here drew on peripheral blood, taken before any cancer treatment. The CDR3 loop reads CASSRRAYNEQFF. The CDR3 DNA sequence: TGTGCCAGTAGTAGGCGCGCGTACAATGAGCAGTTCTTC. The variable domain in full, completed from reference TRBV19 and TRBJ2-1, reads DGGITQSPKYLFRKEGQNVTLSCEQNLNHDAMYWYRQDPGQGLRLIYYSQIVNDFQKGDIAEGYSVSREKKESFPLTVTSAQKNPTAFYLCASSRRAYNEQFFGPGTRLTVL.